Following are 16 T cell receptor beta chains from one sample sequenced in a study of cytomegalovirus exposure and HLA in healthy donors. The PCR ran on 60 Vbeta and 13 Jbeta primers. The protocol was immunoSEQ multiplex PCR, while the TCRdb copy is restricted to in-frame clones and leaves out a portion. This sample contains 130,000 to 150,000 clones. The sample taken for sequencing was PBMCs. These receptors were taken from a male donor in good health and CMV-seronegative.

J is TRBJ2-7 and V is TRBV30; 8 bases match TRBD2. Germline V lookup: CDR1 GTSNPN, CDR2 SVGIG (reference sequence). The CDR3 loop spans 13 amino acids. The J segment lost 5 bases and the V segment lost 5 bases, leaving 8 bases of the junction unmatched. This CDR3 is CAWSSGGHNEQYF. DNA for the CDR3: TGTGCCTGGTCTTCGGGGGGGCACAACGAGCAGTACTTC.

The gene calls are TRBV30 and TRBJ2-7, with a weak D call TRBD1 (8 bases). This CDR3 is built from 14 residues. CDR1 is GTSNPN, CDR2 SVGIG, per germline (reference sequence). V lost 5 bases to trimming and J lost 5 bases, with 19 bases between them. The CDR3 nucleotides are TGTGCCTGGGGACTAGGGACAGGTCGGAACGAGCAGTACTTC. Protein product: CAWGLGTGRNEQYF.

The CDR3 spells CASSLLAESYNEQFF. CDR3 DNA sequence: TGTGCCAGCAGCCTATTAGCGGAATCCTACAATGAGCAGTTCTTC. The rearrangement uses TRBV5-4 and TRBJ2-1; tentative D call: TRBD2 (6 bases). V lost 4 bases, J lost 1 base, and 12 bases lay in between. The CDR3 sequence is 15 residues long. Germline CDR1 reads SGHNT; CDR2 reads YYREEE (reference sequence).

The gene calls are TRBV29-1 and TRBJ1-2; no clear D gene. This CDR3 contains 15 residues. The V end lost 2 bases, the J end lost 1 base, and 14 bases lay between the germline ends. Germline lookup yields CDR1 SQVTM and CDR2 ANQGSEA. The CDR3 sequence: CSVEQVTPHNYGYTF. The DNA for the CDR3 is TGCAGCGTTGAACAGGTCACCCCTCATAACTATGGCTACACCTTC.

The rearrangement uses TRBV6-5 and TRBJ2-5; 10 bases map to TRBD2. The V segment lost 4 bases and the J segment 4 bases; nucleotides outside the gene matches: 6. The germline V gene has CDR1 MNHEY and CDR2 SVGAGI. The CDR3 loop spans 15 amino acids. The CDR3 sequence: CASSFASGSPETQYF. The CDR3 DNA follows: TGTGCCAGCAGTTTCGCTAGCGGGAGCCCAGAGACCCAGTACTTC.

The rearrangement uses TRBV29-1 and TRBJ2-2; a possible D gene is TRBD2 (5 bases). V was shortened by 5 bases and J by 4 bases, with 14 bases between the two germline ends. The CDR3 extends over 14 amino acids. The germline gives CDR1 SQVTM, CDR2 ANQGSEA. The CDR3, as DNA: TGCAGCGTTTTCCAGGACTCATCCACCGGGGAGCTGTTTTTT. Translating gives CSVFQDSSTGELFF.

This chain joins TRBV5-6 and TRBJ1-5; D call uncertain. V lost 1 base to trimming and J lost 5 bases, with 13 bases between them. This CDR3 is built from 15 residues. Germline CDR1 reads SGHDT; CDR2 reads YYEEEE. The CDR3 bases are TGTGCCAGCAGCTTGAAGACGCTCAGGCATCAGCCCCAGCATTTT. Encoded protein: CASSLKTLRHQPQHF.

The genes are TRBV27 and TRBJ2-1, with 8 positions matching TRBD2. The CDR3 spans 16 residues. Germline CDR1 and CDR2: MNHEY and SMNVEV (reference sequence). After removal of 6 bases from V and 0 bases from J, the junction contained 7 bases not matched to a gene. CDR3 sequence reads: CASRQTSANSYNEQFF. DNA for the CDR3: TGTGCCAGCAGGCAGACTAGCGCGAACTCCTACAATGAGCAGTTCTTC.

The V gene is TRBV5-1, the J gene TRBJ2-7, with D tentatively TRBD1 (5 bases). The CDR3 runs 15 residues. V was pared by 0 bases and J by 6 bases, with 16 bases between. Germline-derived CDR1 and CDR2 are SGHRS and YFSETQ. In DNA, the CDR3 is TGCGCCAGCAGCTTGGCTGGGGCTCTGACTGCCGAGCAGTACTTC. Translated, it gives CASSLAGALTAEQYF.

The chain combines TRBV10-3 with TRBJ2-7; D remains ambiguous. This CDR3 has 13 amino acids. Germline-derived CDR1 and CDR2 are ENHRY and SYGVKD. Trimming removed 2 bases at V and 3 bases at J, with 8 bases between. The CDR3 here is CAISETTNYEQYF. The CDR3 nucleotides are TGTGCCATCAGTGAGACCACTAACTACGAGCAGTACTTC.

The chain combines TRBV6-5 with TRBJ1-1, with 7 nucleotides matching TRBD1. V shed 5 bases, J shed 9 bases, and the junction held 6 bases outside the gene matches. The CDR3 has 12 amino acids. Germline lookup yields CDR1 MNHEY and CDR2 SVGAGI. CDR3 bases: TGTGCCAGCAGTCTACAGGGGAGCCAAGCTTTCTTT. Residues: CASSLQGSQAFF.

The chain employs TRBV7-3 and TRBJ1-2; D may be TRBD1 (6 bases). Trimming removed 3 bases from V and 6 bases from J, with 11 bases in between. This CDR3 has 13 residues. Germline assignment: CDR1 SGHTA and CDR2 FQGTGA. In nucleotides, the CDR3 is TGTGCCAGCAGCTTCAACAGGGATCATGGCTACACCTTC. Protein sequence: CASSFNRDHGYTF. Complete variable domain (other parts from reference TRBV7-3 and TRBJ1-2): GAGVSQTPSNKVTEKGKYVELRCDPISGHTALYWYRQSLGQGPEFLIYFQGTGAADDSGLPNDRFFAVRPEGSVSTLKIQRTERGDSAVYLCASSFNRDHGYTFGSGTRLTVV.

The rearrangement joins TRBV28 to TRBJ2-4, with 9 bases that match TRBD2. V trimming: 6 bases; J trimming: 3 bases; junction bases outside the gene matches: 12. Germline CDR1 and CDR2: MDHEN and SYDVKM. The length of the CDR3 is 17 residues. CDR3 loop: CASSSSGRGGNKNIQYF. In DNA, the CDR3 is TGTGCCAGCAGCTCCTCCGGGCGGGGGGGAAACAAAAACATTCAGTACTTC.

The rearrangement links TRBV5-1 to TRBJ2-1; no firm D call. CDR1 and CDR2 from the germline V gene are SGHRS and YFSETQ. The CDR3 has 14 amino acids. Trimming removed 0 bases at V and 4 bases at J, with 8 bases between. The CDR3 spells CASSLERLYNEQFF. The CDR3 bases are TGCGCCAGCAGCTTGGAACGACTGTACAATGAGCAGTTCTTC.

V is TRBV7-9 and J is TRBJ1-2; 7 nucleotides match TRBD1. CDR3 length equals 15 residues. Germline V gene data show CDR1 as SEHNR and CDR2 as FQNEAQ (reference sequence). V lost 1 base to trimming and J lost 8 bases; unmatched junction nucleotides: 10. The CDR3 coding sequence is TGTGCCAGCAGCTTAGGACAGGGCGCCTATGGAGGCTACACCTTC. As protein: CASSLGQGAYGGYTF.

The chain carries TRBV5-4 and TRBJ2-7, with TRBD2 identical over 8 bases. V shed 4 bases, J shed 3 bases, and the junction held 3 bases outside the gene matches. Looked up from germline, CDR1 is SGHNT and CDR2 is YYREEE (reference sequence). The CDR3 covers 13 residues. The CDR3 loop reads CASSPTSGYEQYF. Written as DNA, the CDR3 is TGTGCCAGCAGCCCAACTAGCGGCTACGAGCAGTACTTC.